This T cell receptor (beta chain) emerged from a study of regulatory T cells in long-lasting Graves disease. Time point defined: newly diagnosed GD, antithyroid drugs for less than 3 months. Generation of the TCR library employed RNA extracted from PBMCs. The CDR3 has 14 amino acids. V lost 1 base to trimming and J lost 0 bases, with 6 bases between them. Assembly of TCR beta libraries relied on iRepertoire HTBI primers together with Arm-PCR of CDR3 regions. Original analysis: Identification across samples found more than 55 TRBV and 15 or so TRBJ segments. TCRdb analysed the multiplex PCR reads with MiXCR anew, one entry per CDR3 protein. TCRdb, rather than the study authors, made the V and J calls. The table includes roughly 400,000 distinct CDR3 sequences, about 15% detected once. This clonotype was observed at least ten times. This sample was also put to use in a study of T cells in Graves' hyperthyroidism and ophthalmopathy. In that study: Diagnoses used clinical symptoms, serum thyroxine and TRAb, thyroid ultrasound and orbital computed tomography.

The chain joins TRBV12-3 or TRBV12-4 to TRBJ1-1; D perhaps matches TRBD1 (5 bases). Sequencing was performed on peripheral blood mononuclear cells (PBMCs), taken at new diagnosis, from a patient treated with antithyroid drugs. This clonotype was obtained from a woman aged 40 to 50 with Graves disease. CDR3 region: CASSLDRLNTEAFF. The CDR3 DNA sequence: TGTGCCAGCAGTTTAGACAGGTTGAACACTGAAGCTTTCTTT.